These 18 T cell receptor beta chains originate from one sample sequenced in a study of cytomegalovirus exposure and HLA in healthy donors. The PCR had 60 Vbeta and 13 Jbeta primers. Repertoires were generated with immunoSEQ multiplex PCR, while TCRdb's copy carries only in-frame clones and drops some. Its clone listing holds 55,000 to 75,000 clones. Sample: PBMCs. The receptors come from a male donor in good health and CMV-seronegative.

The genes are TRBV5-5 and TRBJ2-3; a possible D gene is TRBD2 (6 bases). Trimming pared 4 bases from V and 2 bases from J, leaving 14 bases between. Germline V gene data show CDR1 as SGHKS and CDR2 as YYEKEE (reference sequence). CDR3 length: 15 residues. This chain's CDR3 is CASSPGTSYTDTQYF. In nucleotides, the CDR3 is TGTGCCAGCAGCCCCGGGACTTCCTACACAGATACGCAGTATTTT.

The CDR3 is CASSHPGLQRGFDNEQFF. In nucleotides, the CDR3 is TGCGCCAGCAGCCACCCAGGGCTCCAGCGGGGATTCGACAATGAGCAGTTCTTC. This rearrangement joins TRBV4-1 to TRBJ2-1; 7 nucleotides match TRBD2. After removal of 3 bases from V and 5 bases from J, the junction contained 16 bases not matched to a gene. The CDR3 has 18 residues. Germline CDR1 reads MGHRA; CDR2 reads YSYEKL.

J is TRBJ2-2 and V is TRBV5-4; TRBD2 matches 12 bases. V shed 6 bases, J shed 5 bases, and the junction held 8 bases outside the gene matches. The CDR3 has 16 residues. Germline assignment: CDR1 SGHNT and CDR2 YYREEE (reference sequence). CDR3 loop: CASTPGGTSGTGELFF. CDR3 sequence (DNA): TGTGCCAGCACCCCCGGAGGGACTAGCGGGACCGGGGAGCTGTTTTTT. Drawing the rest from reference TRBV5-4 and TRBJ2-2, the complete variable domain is ETGVTQSPTHLIKTRGQQVTLRCSSQSGHNTVSWYQQALGQGPQFIFQYYREEENGRGNFPPRFSGLQFPNYSSELNVNALELDDSALYLCASTPGGTSGTGELFFGEGSRLTVL.

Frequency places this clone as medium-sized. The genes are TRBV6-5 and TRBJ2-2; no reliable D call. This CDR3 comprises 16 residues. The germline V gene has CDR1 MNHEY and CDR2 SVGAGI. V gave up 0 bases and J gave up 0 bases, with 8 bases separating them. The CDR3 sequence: CASSYSRRSNTGELFF. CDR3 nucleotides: TGTGCCAGCAGTTACTCTCGGCGGTCGAACACCGGGGAGCTGTTTTTT.

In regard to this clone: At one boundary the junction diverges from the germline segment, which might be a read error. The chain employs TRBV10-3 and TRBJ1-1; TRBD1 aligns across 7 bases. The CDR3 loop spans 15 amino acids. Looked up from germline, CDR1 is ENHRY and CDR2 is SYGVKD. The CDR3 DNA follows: TGTGCCAGCAGGAAGACAGGGTTGAGGGACACTGAAGATTTCTTT. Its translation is CASRKTGLRDTEDFF.

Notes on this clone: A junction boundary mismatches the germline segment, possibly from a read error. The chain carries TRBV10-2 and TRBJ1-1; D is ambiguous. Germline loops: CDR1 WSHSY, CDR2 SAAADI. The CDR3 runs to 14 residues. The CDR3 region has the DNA TGCGCCGGCACGAGGTCGGGAGGGAACACTGAAGATTTCTTT. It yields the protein CAGTRSGGNTEDFF.

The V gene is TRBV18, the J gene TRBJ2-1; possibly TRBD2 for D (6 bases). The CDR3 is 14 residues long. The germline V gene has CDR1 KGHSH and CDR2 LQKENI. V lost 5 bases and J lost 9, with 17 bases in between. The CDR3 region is CASSSGRTRAEQFF. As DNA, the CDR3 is TGTGCCAGCTCAAGTGGGAGGACGCGGGCTGAGCAGTTCTTC.

This chain's CDR3 is CASSLEQSTDTQYF. The DNA for the CDR3 is TGTGCCAGCAGCTTAGAACAGTCCACAGATACGCAGTATTTT. The chain employs TRBV7-2 and TRBJ2-3, with unresolved D. The germline V and J ends were trimmed by 1 base and 2 bases, with 7 bases remaining between them. CDR1 is SGHTA and CDR2 is FQGNSA in the germline V gene. The CDR3 extends over 14 amino acids.

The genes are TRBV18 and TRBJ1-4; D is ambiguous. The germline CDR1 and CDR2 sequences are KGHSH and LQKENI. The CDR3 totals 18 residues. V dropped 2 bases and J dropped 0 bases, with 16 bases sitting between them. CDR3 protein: CASSPSISLGATNEKLFF. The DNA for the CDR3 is TGTGCCAGCTCACCAAGTATATCCCTAGGAGCAACTAATGAAAAACTGTTTTTT. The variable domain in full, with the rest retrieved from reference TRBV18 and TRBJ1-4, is NAGVMQNPRHLVRRRGQEARLRCSPMKGHSHVYWYRQLPEEGLKFMVYLQKENIIDESGMPKERFSAEFPKEGPSILRIQQVVRGDSAAYFCASSPSISLGATNEKLFFGSGTQLSVL.

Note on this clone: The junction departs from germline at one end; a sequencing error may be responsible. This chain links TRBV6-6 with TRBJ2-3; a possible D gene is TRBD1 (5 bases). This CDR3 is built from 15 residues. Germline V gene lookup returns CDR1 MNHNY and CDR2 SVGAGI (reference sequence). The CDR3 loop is CASSYQGGETGTQYF. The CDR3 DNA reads TGTGCCAGCAGTTACCAGGGTGGGGAAACAGGTACGCAGTATTTT.

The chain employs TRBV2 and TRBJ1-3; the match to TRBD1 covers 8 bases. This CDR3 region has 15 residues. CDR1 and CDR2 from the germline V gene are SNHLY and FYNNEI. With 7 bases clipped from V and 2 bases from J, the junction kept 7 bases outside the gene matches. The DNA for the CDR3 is TGTGCCAGCAACCTGGACAGGGCCGCTGGAAACACCATATATTTT. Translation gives CASNLDRAAGNTIYF.

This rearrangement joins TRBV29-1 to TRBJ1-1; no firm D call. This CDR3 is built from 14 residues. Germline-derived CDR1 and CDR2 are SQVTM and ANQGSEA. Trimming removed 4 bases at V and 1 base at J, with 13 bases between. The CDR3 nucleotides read TGCAGCGTTGTGGTGAGGTCCGGGAACACTGAAGCTTTCTTT. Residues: CSVVVRSGNTEAFF. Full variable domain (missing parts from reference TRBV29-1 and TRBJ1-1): SAVISQKPSRDICQRGTSLTIQCQVDSQVTMMFWYRQQPGQSLTLIATANQGSEATYESGFVIDKFPISRPNLTFSTLTVSNMSPEDSSIYLCSVVVRSGNTEAFFGQGTRLTVV.

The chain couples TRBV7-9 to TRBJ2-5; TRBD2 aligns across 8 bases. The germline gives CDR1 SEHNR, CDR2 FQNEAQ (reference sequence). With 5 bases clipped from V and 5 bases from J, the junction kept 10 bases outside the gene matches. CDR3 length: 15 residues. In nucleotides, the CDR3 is TGTGCCAGCAGCCGATCTAGCGGGCGGAGGGAGACCCAGTACTTC. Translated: CASSRSSGRRETQYF.

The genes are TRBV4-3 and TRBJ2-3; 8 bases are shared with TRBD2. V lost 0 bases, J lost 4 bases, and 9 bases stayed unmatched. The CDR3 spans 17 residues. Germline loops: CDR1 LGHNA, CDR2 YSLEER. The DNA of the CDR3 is TGCGCCAGCAGCCAAGATTTCGGGAGGGGGAGGTCAGATACGCAGTATTTT. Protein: CASSQDFGRGRSDTQYF.

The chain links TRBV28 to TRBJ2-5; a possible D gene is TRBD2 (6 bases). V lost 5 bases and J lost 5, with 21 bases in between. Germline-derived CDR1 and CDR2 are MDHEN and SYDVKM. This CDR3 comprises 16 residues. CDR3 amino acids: CASSPHWRGAGETQYF. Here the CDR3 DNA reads TGTGCCAGCAGTCCCCATTGGCGAGGGGCGGGGGAGACCCAGTACTTC.

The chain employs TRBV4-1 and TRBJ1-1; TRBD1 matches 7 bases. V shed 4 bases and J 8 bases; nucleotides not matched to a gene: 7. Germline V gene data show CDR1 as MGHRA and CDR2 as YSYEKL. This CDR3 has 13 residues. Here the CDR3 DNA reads TGCGCCAGCAGCCCGGGGACAGTGGGAGAAGCTTTCTTT. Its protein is CASSPGTVGEAFF.

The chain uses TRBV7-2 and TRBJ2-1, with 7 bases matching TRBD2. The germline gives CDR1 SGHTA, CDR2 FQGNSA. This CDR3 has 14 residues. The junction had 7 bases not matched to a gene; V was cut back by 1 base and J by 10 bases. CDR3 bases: TGTGCCAGCAGCTTAGAGGCGGGAGAGGAGGAGCAGTTCTTC. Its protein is CASSLEAGEEEQFF.

The CDR3 is CASSQGQGHTEAFF. In DNA form, the CDR3 reads TGTGCCAGCAGCCAGGGACAGGGACACACTGAAGCTTTCTTT. The chain joins TRBV6-1 to TRBJ1-1; TRBD1 agrees at 9 bases. This CDR3 spans 14 amino acids. The V segment lost 6 bases and the J segment 3 bases; nucleotides outside the gene matches: 5. Germline V gene data show CDR1 as MNHNS and CDR2 as SASEGT.